One and the same sample provided the 5 T cell receptor beta chains below, sequenced in a study of cytotoxic CD8 clonotypes in ibrutinib-treated CLL. The protocol was immunoSEQ multiplex PCR, while the TCRdb copy is restricted to in-frame clones and leaves out a portion. There are over 65,000 clones in the sample; roughly 77% occur only once, and about 4.8% lies in the top ten. Here the sequenced sample was PBMCs, taken after 12 months of ibrutinib treatment. The receptors stem from a human donor with chronic lymphocytic leukemia.

The chain couples TRBV18 to TRBJ1-2; D is unresolved. In germline, CDR1 is KGHSH, CDR2 LQKENI. V was clipped by 4 bases and J by 7 bases, with 16 bases between them. The CDR3 totals 14 residues. This chain's CDR3 is CASSRGVARLGYTF. As DNA, the CDR3 is TGTGCCAGCTCACGCGGGGTGGCGCGGCTTGGCTACACCTTC. Combining the CDR3 with reference TRBV18 and TRBJ1-2 gives the whole variable domain NAGVMQNPRHLVRRRGQEARLRCSPMKGHSHVYWYRQLPEEGLKFMVYLQKENIIDESGMPKERFSAEFPKEGPSILRIQQVVRGDSAAYFCASSRGVARLGYTFGSGTRLTVV.

The rearrangement links TRBV5-1 to TRBJ1-1, with 7 bases aligning to TRBD1. The J segment lost 4 bases and the V segment lost 6 bases, leaving 9 bases of the junction unmatched. The CDR3 length is 14 residues. CDR1 and CDR2 (germline): SGHRS, YFSETQ. CDR3 coding DNA: TGCGCCAGCAACCCACAGGGGCTGGGCACTGAAGCTTTCTTT. Its protein product is CASNPQGLGTEAFF.

The chain couples TRBV11-3 to TRBJ2-5; D tentatively reads TRBD1 or TRBD2 (6 bases each). Between the trimmed V and J ends, which lost 1 base and 5 bases, there was a span of 11 bases. The CDR3 has 14 residues. Germline V gene lookup returns CDR1 SGHNT and CDR2 YENEEA. CDR3 residues: CASSLGRGTETQYF. CDR3 bases: TGTGCCAGCAGCTTAGGGAGGGGGACGGAGACCCAGTACTTC.

The chain carries TRBV19 and TRBJ2-7; D gene unclear. CDR1 LNHDA and CDR2 SQIVND come from the germline V gene (reference sequence). There are 13 residues in the CDR3. V was clipped by 3 bases and J by 7 bases, with 13 bases between them. The DNA for the CDR3 is TGTGCCAGTAGTATCCAGGAGCTGGGGGAGCAGTACTTC. This translates into CASSIQELGEQYF.

The J gene is TRBJ1-5, the V gene TRBV6-6; D is perhaps TRBD1 (5 bases). Trimming shortened V by 8 bases and J by 1 base, and 6 bases separated the two germline ends. In germline, CDR1 is MNHNY, CDR2 SVGAGI (reference sequence). The CDR3 length is 12 residues. The CDR3 DNA follows: TGTGCCAGCCGGGGGAGCAATCAGCCCCAGCATTTT. This codes for CASRGSNQPQHF.